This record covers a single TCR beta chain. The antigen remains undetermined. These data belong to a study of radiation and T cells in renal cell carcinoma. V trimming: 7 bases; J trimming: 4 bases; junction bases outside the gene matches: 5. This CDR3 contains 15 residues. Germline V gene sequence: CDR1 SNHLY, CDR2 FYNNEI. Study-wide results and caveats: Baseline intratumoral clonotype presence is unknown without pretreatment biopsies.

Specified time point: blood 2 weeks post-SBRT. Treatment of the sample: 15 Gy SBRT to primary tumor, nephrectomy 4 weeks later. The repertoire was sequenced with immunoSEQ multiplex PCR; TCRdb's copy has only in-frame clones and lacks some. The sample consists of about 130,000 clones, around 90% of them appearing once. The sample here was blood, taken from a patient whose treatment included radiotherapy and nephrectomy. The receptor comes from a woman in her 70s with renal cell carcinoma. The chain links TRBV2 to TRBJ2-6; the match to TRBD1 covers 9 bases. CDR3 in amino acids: CASMTGGSGANVLTF. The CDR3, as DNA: TGTGCCAGCATGACAGGGGGGTCCGGGGCCAACGTCCTGACTTTC.